At least ten counts were recorded for the clone carrying this TCR beta chain. The antigen remains unidentified. The study enrolled patients aged 18 to 65 with newly diagnosed hyperthyroidism of under 2 months' duration. This sample holds PBMCs from 8.5 to 10 ml fresh peripheral blood. V gave up 6 bases and J gave up 5 bases; unmatched junction bases: 9. This CDR3 spans 16 amino acids. This entry is derived from a study of T cells in Graves' hyperthyroidism and ophthalmopathy. Findings and caveats of the study: Most thyroid clonotypes that were expanded above 0.001 also turned up in blood. Ophthalmopathy was identified by the model a median 6.5 months ahead of onset.

RNA transcripts yielded amplified TCR beta CDR3 regions. HTBI primers were employed in a first-round RT-PCR of the TCR CDR3. In TCRdb, the multiplex PCR reads were re-called with MiXCR into one record per CDR3 protein. The data hold around 300,000 distinct CDR3 sequences, with over 11% observed a single time. The source material was blood. The chain combines TRBV12-3 or TRBV12-4 with TRBJ2-1; 11 bases fit TRBD2. This clonotype was sampled from a woman in her 30s with Graves' hyperthyroidism. CDR3: CASSPGGSGRDNEQFF. Here the CDR3 DNA reads TGTGCCAGCAGCCCCGGGGGTAGCGGGAGGGACAATGAGCAGTTCTTC.